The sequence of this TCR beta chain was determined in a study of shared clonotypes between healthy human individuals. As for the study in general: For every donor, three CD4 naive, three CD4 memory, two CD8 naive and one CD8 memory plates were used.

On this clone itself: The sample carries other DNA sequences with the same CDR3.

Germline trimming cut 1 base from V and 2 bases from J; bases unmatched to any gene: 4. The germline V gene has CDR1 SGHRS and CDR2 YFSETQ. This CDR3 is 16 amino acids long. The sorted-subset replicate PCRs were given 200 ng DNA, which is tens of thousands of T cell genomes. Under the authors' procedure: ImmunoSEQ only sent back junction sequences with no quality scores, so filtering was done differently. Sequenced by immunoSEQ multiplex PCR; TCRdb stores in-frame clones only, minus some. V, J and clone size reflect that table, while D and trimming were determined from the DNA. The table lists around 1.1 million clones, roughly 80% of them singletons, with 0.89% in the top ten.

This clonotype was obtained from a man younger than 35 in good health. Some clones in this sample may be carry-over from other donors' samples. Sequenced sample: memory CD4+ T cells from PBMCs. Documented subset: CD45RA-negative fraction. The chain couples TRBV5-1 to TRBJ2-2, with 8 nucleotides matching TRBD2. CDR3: CASSLTSGGNTGELFF. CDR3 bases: TGCGCCAGCAGCTTGACCAGCGGGGGAAACACCGGGGAGCTGTTTTTT.